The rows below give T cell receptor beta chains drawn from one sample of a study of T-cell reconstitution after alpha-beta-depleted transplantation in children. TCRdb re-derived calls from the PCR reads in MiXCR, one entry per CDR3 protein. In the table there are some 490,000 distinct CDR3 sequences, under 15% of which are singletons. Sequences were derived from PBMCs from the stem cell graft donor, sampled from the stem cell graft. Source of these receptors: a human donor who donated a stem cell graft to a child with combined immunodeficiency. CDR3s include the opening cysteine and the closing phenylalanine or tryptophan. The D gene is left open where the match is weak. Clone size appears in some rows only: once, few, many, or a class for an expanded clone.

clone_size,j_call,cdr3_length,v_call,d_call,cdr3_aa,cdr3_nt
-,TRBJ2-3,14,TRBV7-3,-,CASSKDGPTDTQYF,TGTGCCAGCAGCAAAGATGGCCCCACAGATACGCAGTATTTT
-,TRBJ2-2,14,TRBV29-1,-,CSVVARTNTGELFF,TGCAGCGTTGTGGCCAGGACAAACACCGGGGAGCTGTTTTTT
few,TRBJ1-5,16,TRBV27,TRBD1,CASSPDRGFWNQPQHF,TGTGCCAGCAGCCCAGACAGGGGGTTTTGGAATCAGCCCCAGCATTTT
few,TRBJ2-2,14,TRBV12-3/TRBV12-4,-,CASSLYSPTGELFF,TGTGCCAGCAGTTTATACTCCCCCACCGGGGAGCTGTTTTTT
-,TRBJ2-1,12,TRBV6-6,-,CASSRGFNEQFF,TGTGCCAGCTCCCGGGGGTTCAATGAGCAGTTCTTC
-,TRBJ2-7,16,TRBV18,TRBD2,CASSPPSGRNGDEQYF,TGTGCCAGCTCACCTCCTAGCGGGAGGAACGGCGACGAGCAGTACTTC
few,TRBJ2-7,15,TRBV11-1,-,CASSTSGTPSYEQYF,TGTGCCAGCTCGACGTCCGGGACACCCTCCTACGAGCAGTACTTC
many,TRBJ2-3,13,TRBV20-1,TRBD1,CSAPGQPTDTQYF,TGCAGTGCTCCGGGACAGCCAACAGATACGCAGTATTTT
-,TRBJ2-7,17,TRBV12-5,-,CASGLVSSGHLAYEQYF,TGTGCTAGTGGTTTGGTCTCATCGGGGCACCTCGCCTACGAGCAGTACTTC
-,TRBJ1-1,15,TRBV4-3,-,CASSQPGQWGTEAFF,TGCGCCAGCAGCCAACCCGGACAGTGGGGCACTGAAGCTTTCTTT
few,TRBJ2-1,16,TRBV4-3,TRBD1,CASSQGWTGGYNEQFF,TGCGCCAGCAGCCAAGGATGGACAGGGGGGTACAATGAGCAGTTCTTC
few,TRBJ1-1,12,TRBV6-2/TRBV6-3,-,CASSYSLTEAFF,TGTGCCAGCAGTTACAGCTTAACTGAAGCTTTCTTT
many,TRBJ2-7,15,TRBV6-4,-,CASSDSPGDSYEQYF,TGTGCCAGCAGTGACTCTCCGGGTGACTCCTACGAGCAGTACTTC
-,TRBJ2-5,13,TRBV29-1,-,CSVNRDPQETQYF,TGCAGCGTCAACCGGGACCCGCAAGAGACCCAGTACTTC
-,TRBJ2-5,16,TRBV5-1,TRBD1,CASSPGTVQGQETQYF,TGCGCCAGCAGCCCCGGGACAGTTCAGGGCCAAGAGACCCAGTACTTC
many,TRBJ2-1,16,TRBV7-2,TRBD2,CASSLEELAGYNEQFF,TGTGCCAGCAGCTTAGAAGAACTAGCGGGTTACAATGAGCAGTTCTTC
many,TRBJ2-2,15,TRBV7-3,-,CASSPGFHGGGELFF,TGTGCCAGCAGCCCGGGATTCCACGGGGGCGGGGAGCTGTTTTTT
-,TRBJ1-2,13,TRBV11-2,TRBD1,CASSLDRQGWYTF,TGTGCCAGCAGCTTAGACCGACAGGGATGGTACACCTTC
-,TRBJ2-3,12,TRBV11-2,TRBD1,CASSPLGTAQYF,TGTGCCAGCAGCCCCCTAGGGACAGCTCAGTATTTT
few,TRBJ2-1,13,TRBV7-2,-,CASSLASDNEQFF,TGTGCCAGCAGCTTAGCGTCGGACAATGAGCAGTTCTTC
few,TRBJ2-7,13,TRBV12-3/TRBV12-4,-,CASSWDVTYEQYF,TGTGCCAGCAGCTGGGATGTCACCTACGAGCAGTACTTC
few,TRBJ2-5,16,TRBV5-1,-,CASSLEVFPAQETQYF,TGCGCCAGCAGCTTGGAAGTCTTCCCTGCGCAAGAGACCCAGTACTTC
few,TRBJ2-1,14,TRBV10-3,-,CAISVSGPNNEQFF,TGTGCCATCAGTGTAAGCGGGCCTAACAATGAGCAGTTCTTC
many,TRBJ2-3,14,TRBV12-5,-,CASGYRGSPDTQYF,TGTGCTAGTGGTTATCGGGGCTCTCCAGATACGCAGTATTTT
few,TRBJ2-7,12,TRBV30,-,CAWSLGGSEQYF,TGTGCCTGGAGTCTTGGGGGGAGCGAGCAGTACTTC
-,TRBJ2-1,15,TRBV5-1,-,CASSLWYPGYNEQFF,TGCGCCAGCAGCCTATGGTATCCAGGCTACAATGAGCAGTTCTTC
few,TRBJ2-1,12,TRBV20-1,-,CSAIPGYNEQFF,TGCAGTGCTATACCGGGCTACAATGAGCAGTTCTTC
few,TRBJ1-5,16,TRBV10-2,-,CASSERGPWGNQPQHF,TGCGCCAGCAGTGAGCGCGGACCGTGGGGCAATCAGCCCCAGCATTTT
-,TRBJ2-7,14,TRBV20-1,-,CSARVSGSSYEQYF,TGCAGTGCTAGGGTGTCGGGCAGCTCCTACGAGCAGTACTTC